The 13 T cell receptor beta chains below come from one sample, sequenced in a study of cytomegalovirus exposure and HLA in healthy donors. 60 Vbeta and 13 Jbeta primers were used in PCR. The repertoire was sequenced with immunoSEQ multiplex PCR; TCRdb's copy has only in-frame clones and lacks some. The sample gives fewer than 250,000 clones, around 75% of which show up once; around 1.4% is in the top ten. What was sequenced was PBMCs. The receptors come from a woman between 45 and 60 years old in good health and CMV-seronegative.

The gene calls are TRBV9 and TRBJ1-3; D is possibly TRBD1 (6 bases). V lost 3 bases and J 4 bases, leaving 14 bases between the germline ends. CDR1 is SGDLS and CDR2 is YYNGEE in the germline V gene. The CDR3 contains 15 residues. CDR3 nucleotide sequence: TGTGCCAGCAGCGCGACGAGGGGGACAGGAAACACCATATATTTT. Amino acid sequence: CASSATRGTGNTIYF.

V gene TRBV28 combines with J gene TRBJ2-7; D is perhaps TRBD1 (5 bases). The germline V and J ends were trimmed by 5 bases and 4 bases, with 21 bases remaining between them. Germline values: CDR1 MDHEN, CDR2 SYDVKM. The CDR3 contains 16 residues. Written as DNA, the CDR3 is TGTGCCAGCAGTCGCCGACCCCCCAGGGCTAAGTACGAGCAGTACTTC. It is translated as CASSRRPPRAKYEQYF.

The genes are TRBV4-1 and TRBJ2-1, with D possibly matching TRBD1 (5 bases). Trimming cost V 3 bases and J 0 bases, with 9 bases left between them. Germline CDR1 is MGHRA and CDR2 is YSYEKL. The CDR3 totals 15 residues. The CDR3, as DNA: TGCGCCAGCAGCCAGAGACAGATCTCCTACAATGAGCAGTTCTTC. As protein: CASSQRQISYNEQFF.

A note on this clone: Germline is not matched at one junction end, which may reflect a read error. The chain employs TRBV7-7 and TRBJ2-1; 8 nucleotides match TRBD1. In germline, CDR1 is SSHAT, CDR2 FNYEAQ (reference sequence). This CDR3 is built from 17 residues. The CDR3 spells CASSLLVRTGSYNEQFF. For the CDR3, the DNA is TGTGCTAGCAGCTTACTAGTGCGGACAGGGTCCTACAATGAGCAGTTCTTC.

The rearrangement joins TRBV4-3 to TRBJ2-1; a weak D match, TRBD2 (5 bases). This CDR3 has 15 residues. Trimming pared 0 bases from V and 4 bases from J, leaving 10 bases between. Per germline, CDR1 LGHNA and CDR2 YSLEER. The CDR3 DNA follows: TGCGCCAGCAGCCAAGAAGGCCAGCGGTACAATGAGCAGTTCTTC. Its translation: CASSQEGQRYNEQFF.

The rearrangement joins TRBV10-3 to TRBJ1-2; the D gene is possibly TRBD1 (6 bases). Germline lookup yields CDR1 ENHRY and CDR2 SYGVKD. CDR3 length: 14 residues. V dropped 6 bases and J dropped 6 bases, with 17 bases sitting between them. The CDR3 is CAISHRGRENGYTF. The CDR3 nucleotides are TGTGCCATCAGCCACCGGGGGCGGGAGAATGGCTACACCTTC.

This clone was observed a few times. The genes are TRBV9 and TRBJ2-2; 10 positions match TRBD2. CDR3 size: 17 residues. With 4 bases clipped from V and 5 bases from J, the junction kept 11 bases outside the gene matches. Germline CDR1 reads SGDLS; CDR2 reads YYNGEE. CDR3 in amino acids: CASSPQAGGPYTGELFF. CDR3 coding DNA: TGTGCCAGCAGCCCGCAAGCGGGAGGGCCTTATACCGGGGAGCTGTTTTTT.

This rearrangement joins TRBV9 to TRBJ2-2, with 7 bases that match TRBD2. The CDR3 has 14 amino acids. The germline CDR1 and CDR2 sequences are SGDLS and YYNGEE. V shed 4 bases and J 6 bases; nucleotides not matched to a gene: 6. Here the CDR3 reads CASSLRLASGELFF. In DNA form, the CDR3 reads TGTGCCAGCAGCCTCAGACTAGCTTCCGGGGAGCTGTTTTTT.

This clone has a single count. The V call is TRBV28, the J call TRBJ1-1; D uncertain. Germline V gene lookup returns CDR1 MDHEN and CDR2 SYDVKM. V shed 2 bases and J shed 1 base, with 8 bases lying between them. The CDR3 has 14 residues. The CDR3 region is CASSLHGGNTEAFF. In DNA form, the CDR3 reads TGTGCCAGCAGTTTACACGGAGGGAACACTGAAGCTTTCTTT.

This sequence joins TRBV5-1 and TRBJ2-1, with 8 bases identical to TRBD2. The length of the CDR3 is 14 residues. CDR1 and CDR2 from the germline V gene are SGHRS and YFSETQ. The J segment lost 15 bases and the V segment lost 3 bases, leaving 14 bases of the junction unmatched. The CDR3: CASSYDFSGGGGFF. The CDR3 bases are TGCGCCAGCAGCTACGACTTCTCGGGGGGGGGTGGGTTCTTC.

The chain combines TRBV7-2 with TRBJ1-1, with D uncertain. CDR1 and CDR2 (germline): SGHTA, FQGNSA. CDR3 length: 14 residues. The V gene lost 2 bases and the J gene lost 0 bases, with 7 bases spanning the gap. CDR3 bases: TGTGCCAGCAGCTTAATGAGAGTGAACACTGAAGCTTTCTTT. Translated: CASSLMRVNTEAFF.

The chain has TRBV7-9 and TRBJ1-4; TRBD1 matches 8 bases. The CDR3 runs to 16 residues. Trimming removed 0 bases from V and 5 bases from J; junction bases left unmatched: 5. Per germline, CDR1 SEHNR and CDR2 FQNEAQ (reference sequence). The CDR3 DNA follows: TGTGCCAGCAGCTTAGCGACCGGGACAGGCAATGAAAAACTGTTTTTT. Translating gives CASSLATGTGNEKLFF.

CDR3 DNA sequence: TGTGCCAGCAGCCTTAACAGGGTCTATGGCTACACCTTC. Its translation is CASSLNRVYGYTF. The genes are TRBV5-4 and TRBJ1-2; TRBD1 is a possible D gene (6 bases). Germline V lookup: CDR1 SGHNT, CDR2 YYREEE (reference sequence). The CDR3 sequence is 13 residues long. The V gene lost 4 bases and the J gene lost 4 bases, with 11 bases spanning the gap.